Listed below are T cell receptor beta chains from one sample, sequenced in a study of blood T cell repertoires in COVID-19. Method: immunoSEQ multiplex PCR; TCRdb's copy keeps in-frame clones and lacks some. Found here are about 160,000 clones, just under 85% of them singletons; the top ten hold approximately 21%. Sequencing input: peripheral blood. These receptors originate from a woman older than 75 with acute or convalescent COVID-19. Each CDR3 is given with its conserved first and last residue. The order of the fields is V gene, J gene, D gene, CDR3 length, clone size, CDR3 protein, CDR3 DNA. The D gene is left open where the match is weak. Clone size is not always given. Where it is, it says once, few, many or a class for expanded clones.

V: TRBV5-5; J: TRBJ2-5; D: TRBD2; length: 16; size: NA; CDR3: CASSLELAGGRETQYF; DNA: TGTGCCAGCAGCTTGGAGCTAGCGGGCGGGAGGGAGACCCAGTACTTC
V: TRBV7-9; J: TRBJ2-7; D: NA; length: 13; size: NA; CDR3: CASSWASTYEQYF; DNA: TGTGCCAGCAGCTGGGCAAGTACCTACGAGCAGTACTTC
V: TRBV19; J: TRBJ2-3; D: NA; length: 15; size: few; CDR3: CASSILDSSTDTQYF; DNA: TGTGCCAGTAGTATCCTGGACAGTAGCACAGATACGCAGTATTTT
V: TRBV5-5; J: TRBJ1-1; D: NA; length: 13; size: NA; CDR3: CASSLIWNTEAFF; DNA: TGTGCCAGCAGCTTGATCTGGAACACTGAAGCTTTCTTT
V: TRBV5-1; J: TRBJ2-6; D: TRBD1; length: 16; size: NA; CDR3: CASSWGTDSGANVLTF; DNA: TGCGCCAGCAGCTGGGGGACAGATTCTGGGGCCAACGTCCTGACTTTC
V: TRBV19; J: TRBJ1-5; D: NA; length: 13; size: NA; CDR3: CASSTFGRGPQHF; DNA: TGTGCCAGTAGTACATTTGGCAGAGGCCCCCAGCATTTT
V: TRBV30; J: TRBJ1-1; D: NA; length: 15; size: NA; CDR3: CAWSVLNRDNTEAFF; DNA: TGTGCCTGGAGTGTACTAAACCGAGACAACACTGAAGCTTTCTTT
V: TRBV10-1; J: TRBJ2-7; D: TRBD2; length: 15; size: NA; CDR3: CASSEGPGGGYEQYF; DNA: TGCGCCAGCAGTGAAGGTCCGGGAGGGGGCTACGAGCAGTACTTC
V: TRBV7-9; J: TRBJ1-2; D: NA; length: 17; size: large; CDR3: CASSPLHFSLANYGYTF; DNA: TGTGCCAGCAGCCCATTACATTTCTCCTTGGCTAACTATGGCTACACCTTC
V: TRBV5-1; J: TRBJ2-3; D: NA; length: 14; size: NA; CDR3: CASSVRSSTDTQYF; DNA: TGCGCCAGCAGCGTGAGGAGTAGCACAGATACGCAGTATTTT
V: TRBV9; J: TRBJ2-5; D: TRBD2; length: 14; size: few; CDR3: CASSSGGTVETQYF; DNA: TGTGCCAGCAGCTCGGGGGGGACGGTAGAGACCCAGTACTTC
V: TRBV5-1; J: TRBJ2-7; D: NA; length: 16; size: NA; CDR3: CASSLKVGTLIYEQYF; DNA: TGCGCCAGCAGCTTGAAGGTGGGGACACTGATTTACGAGCAGTACTTC
V: TRBV2; J: TRBJ1-5; D: TRBD1; length: 15; size: few; CDR3: CASSESTGGIQPQHF; DNA: TGTGCCAGCAGTGAATCCACAGGGGGTATACAGCCCCAGCATTTT
V: TRBV27; J: TRBJ2-1; D: TRBD2; length: 17; size: NA; CDR3: CASSFVSAGGLSNEQFF; DNA: TGTGCCAGCAGCTTTGTATCAGCGGGAGGGCTGAGCAATGAGCAGTTCTTC
V: TRBV11-2; J: TRBJ2-1; D: TRBD1; length: 13; size: NA; CDR3: CASSLGTVNEQFF; DNA: TGTGCCAGCAGCTTGGGGACAGTCAATGAGCAGTTCTTC
V: TRBV10-3; J: TRBJ2-6; D: NA; length: 15; size: NA; CDR3: CAITAGASGANVLTF; DNA: TGTGCCATCACGGCAGGGGCTTCTGGGGCCAACGTCCTGACTTTC
V: TRBV2; J: TRBJ2-7; D: TRBD2; length: 14; size: NA; CDR3: CASGWTSGSHEQYF; DNA: TGTGCCAGCGGGTGGACTAGCGGGAGTCACGAGCAGTACTTC
V: TRBV4-2; J: TRBJ2-1; D: TRBD2; length: 16; size: NA; CDR3: CASSQGLAGVGNEQFF; DNA: TGTGCCAGCAGCCAAGGACTAGCGGGAGTTGGCAATGAGCAGTTCTTC
V: TRBV7-6; J: TRBJ2-3; D: TRBD2; length: 17; size: once; CDR3: CASSLDPGLATADTQYF; DNA: TGTGCCAGCAGCTTAGATCCCGGACTAGCTACCGCAGATACGCAGTATTTT
V: TRBV5-1; J: TRBJ1-2; D: NA; length: 14; size: NA; CDR3: CASSPRPRGYGYTF; DNA: TGCGCCAGCAGCCCACGACCCCGGGGCTATGGCTACACCTTC
V: TRBV11-2; J: TRBJ2-2; D: TRBD1; length: 15; size: NA; CDR3: CASSRQGVDTGELFF; DNA: TGTGCCAGCAGCCGACAGGGTGTGGATACCGGGGAGCTGTTTTTT
V: TRBV6-5; J: TRBJ2-5; D: TRBD1; length: 15; size: NA; CDR3: CASSSQGALGETQYF; DNA: TGTGCCAGCAGTTCACAGGGGGCGCTTGGGGAGACCCAGTACTTC
V: TRBV29-1; J: TRBJ1-1; D: NA; length: 10; size: NA; CDR3: CSAQNTEAFF; DNA: TGCAGCGCCCAGAACACTGAAGCTTTCTTT
V: TRBV10-1; J: TRBJ2-1; D: NA; length: 14; size: NA; CDR3: CASSERARGDEQFF; DNA: TGCGCCAGCAGTGAGCGGGCACGGGGAGATGAGCAGTTCTTC
V: TRBV3-1/TRBV3-2; J: TRBJ2-7; D: NA; length: 14; size: NA; CDR3: CASSLSGQSYEQYF; DNA: TGTGCCAGCAGCCTTTCTGGACAGTCCTACGAGCAGTACTTC
V: TRBV29-1; J: TRBJ1-1; D: TRBD1; length: 13; size: NA; CDR3: CSAAQGVNTEAFF; DNA: TGCAGCGCCGCACAGGGGGTGAACACTGAAGCTTTCTTT
V: TRBV11-2; J: TRBJ2-7; D: NA; length: 11; size: NA; CDR3: CASSPGREQYF; DNA: TGTGCCAGCAGCCCAGGGAGGGAGCAGTACTTC
V: TRBV18; J: TRBJ1-5; D: NA; length: 15; size: NA; CDR3: CASSNLGADDQPQHF; DNA: TGTGCCAGCTCGAATTTAGGGGCAGATGATCAGCCCCAGCATTTT
V: TRBV4-3; J: TRBJ1-2; D: NA; length: 14; size: NA; CDR3: CASSQERGNYGYTF; DNA: TGCGCCAGCAGCCAAGAGCGGGGAAACTATGGCTACACCTTC
V: TRBV5-1; J: TRBJ2-7; D: TRBD2; length: 14; size: NA; CDR3: CASSAGTSGTEQYF; DNA: TGCGCCAGCAGCGCCGGGACTAGCGGGACTGAGCAGTACTTC
V: TRBV7-8; J: TRBJ2-7; D: TRBD2; length: 16; size: few; CDR3: CASSPTSGRLSYEQYF; DNA: TGTGCCAGCAGCCCTACTAGCGGGAGGTTGTCCTACGAGCAGTACTTC
V: TRBV4-1; J: TRBJ1-4; D: NA; length: 14; size: NA; CDR3: CASSPGEINEKLFF; DNA: TGCGCCAGCAGCCCCGGGGAGATTAATGAAAAACTGTTTTTT
V: TRBV2; J: TRBJ1-5; D: TRBD1; length: 15; size: NA; CDR3: CASSWDRVLHQPQHF; DNA: TGTGCCAGCAGCTGGGACAGGGTACTGCATCAGCCCCAGCATTTT
V: TRBV5-1; J: TRBJ2-5; D: TRBD1; length: 16; size: NA; CDR3: CASSLSTSGGEETQYF; DNA: TGCGCCAGCAGCTTGTCGACGTCAGGGGGCGAGGAGACCCAGTACTTC
V: TRBV7-9; J: TRBJ1-2; D: NA; length: 14; size: NA; CDR3: CASSRERAGDGYTF; DNA: TGTGCCAGCAGCCGGGAGAGGGCCGGGGATGGCTACACCTTC
V: TRBV5-1; J: TRBJ2-3; D: TRBD2; length: 17; size: NA; CDR3: CASSLANSGRAVDTQYF; DNA: TGCGCCAGCAGCTTGGCGAATAGCGGGAGGGCCGTAGATACGCAGTATTTT
V: TRBV18; J: TRBJ2-7; D: NA; length: 13; size: once; CDR3: CASSPNEGYEQYF; DNA: TGTGCCAGCTCACCCAACGAGGGCTACGAGCAGTACTTC
V: TRBV27; J: TRBJ2-7; D: NA; length: 16; size: few; CDR3: CASSFRSDRPTYEQYF; DNA: TGTGCCAGCAGTTTTCGTTCTGACAGACCTACCTACGAGCAGTACTTC
V: TRBV15; J: TRBJ2-1; D: NA; length: 13; size: few; CDR3: CATSSLSGNEQFF; DNA: TGTGCCACCAGCTCCCTTTCGGGTAATGAGCAGTTCTTC
V: TRBV6-5; J: TRBJ1-4; D: NA; length: 14; size: NA; CDR3: CASSLSTTNEKLFF; DNA: TGTGCCAGCTCGCTTAGCACAACTAATGAAAAACTGTTTTTT
V: TRBV19; J: TRBJ1-2; D: NA; length: 13; size: NA; CDR3: CASSMEGLYGYTF; DNA: TGTGCCAGTAGTATGGAGGGTCTCTATGGCTACACCTTC
V: TRBV7-9; J: TRBJ2-7; D: TRBD2; length: 15; size: NA; CDR3: CASSPGTSGRREQYF; DNA: TGTGCCAGCAGCCCCGGGACTAGCGGGAGAAGGGAGCAGTACTTC
V: TRBV6-5; J: TRBJ1-6; D: NA; length: 16; size: NA; CDR3: CASSYADGDLDSPLHF; DNA: TGTGCCAGCAGTTACGCCGACGGAGATTTGGATTCACCCCTCCACTTT
V: TRBV5-8; J: TRBJ1-4; D: NA; length: 15; size: NA; CDR3: CASSFETPEDEKLFF; DNA: TGTGCCAGCAGCTTTGAGACCCCGGAGGACGAAAAACTGTTTTTT
V: TRBV18; J: TRBJ1-3; D: TRBD1; length: 16; size: NA; CDR3: CASSSTGVLSGNTIYF; DNA: TGTGCCAGCTCATCTACAGGGGTCCTCTCTGGAAACACCATATATTTT
V: TRBV19; J: TRBJ2-2; D: TRBD2; length: 15; size: NA; CDR3: CASSLAGVNTGELFF; DNA: TGTGCCAGTAGCTTAGCGGGAGTGAACACCGGGGAGCTGTTTTTT
V: TRBV6-5; J: TRBJ2-2; D: TRBD1; length: 15; size: NA; CDR3: CASSTGTANTGELFF; DNA: TGTGCCAGCAGCACCGGGACAGCCAACACCGGGGAGCTGTTTTTT
V: TRBV29-1; J: TRBJ1-2; D: NA; length: 13; size: NA; CDR3: CSVERGGDYGYTF; DNA: TGCAGCGTTGAAAGAGGGGGTGACTATGGCTACACCTTC
V: TRBV29-1; J: TRBJ1-4; D: NA; length: 11; size: NA; CDR3: CSVTGSEKLFF; DNA: TGCAGCGTTACAGGGTCTGAAAAACTGTTTTTT
V: TRBV5-6; J: TRBJ2-1; D: NA; length: 15; size: NA; CDR3: CASSWDSSSYNEQFF; DNA: TGTGCCAGCAGCTGGGACTCGAGCTCCTACAATGAGCAGTTCTTC
V: TRBV19; J: TRBJ2-1; D: TRBD2; length: 15; size: NA; CDR3: CASSRTSGGYNEQFF; DNA: TGTGCCAGTAGTAGGACTAGCGGGGGATACAATGAGCAGTTCTTC
V: TRBV14; J: TRBJ2-1; D: TRBD2; length: 13; size: NA; CDR3: CASSQGLYNEQFF; DNA: TGTGCCAGCAGCCAGGGACTATACAATGAGCAGTTCTTC
V: TRBV12-3/TRBV12-4; J: TRBJ1-5; D: NA; length: 13; size: once; CDR3: CASSLGQMPPQHF; DNA: TGTGCCAGCAGTTTAGGACAGATGCCGCCCCAGCATTTT
V: TRBV5-1; J: TRBJ2-1; D: TRBD2; length: 15; size: NA; CDR3: CASSLAGEGYNEQFF; DNA: TGCGCCAGCTCCTTAGCGGGAGAAGGGTACAATGAGCAGTTCTTC